The subject of this entry is one T cell receptor (beta chain). Its antigen is not identified. Germline values: CDR1 SGHNT, CDR2 YYREEE (reference sequence). The CDR3 is 14 residues long. The junction had 7 bases not matched to a gene; V was cut back by 4 bases and J by 4 bases. Libraries were prepared by immunoSEQ multiplex PCR; TCRdb keeps only in-frame clonotypes and omits some of them. The data show around 150,000 clones, with 90% to 95% seen just once and about 0.75% held by the top ten. This sample is drawn from a study of cytomegalovirus exposure and HLA in healthy donors. Study conclusions and caveats: According to a subsequent analysis, TCR clusters identified in the first cohort showed a tendency to co-occur across the approximately 120 validation repertoires. The classifier reportedly diagnosed cytomegalovirus status with high specificity and sensitivity. For most TCR sequences rarity was the rule, although some public TCRs occurred in many donors.

Separate from the 666-subject first cohort was the 120-subject validation cohort, to which the donors belonged. The chain carries TRBV5-4 and TRBJ1-2, with 7 bases identical to TRBD1. The clonotype was recovered from a man between 18 and 35 years old in good health and CMV-seronegative. Sequenced material: PBMCs. CDR3 loop: CASSVTGAIYGYTF. Here the CDR3 DNA reads TGTGCCAGCAGCGTAACAGGGGCCATCTATGGCTACACCTTC.